This T cell receptor (beta chain) was found in a study of shared clonotypes between healthy human individuals. Study overall: Three CD4 naive, three CD4 memory, two CD8 naive and one CD8 memory plate were used per donor. Findings and caveats of the study: Naive subsets generally exceeded memory subsets in estimated richness. An expected dependence of interdonor clonotype sharing on sequencing depth was noted.

Concerning this clone itself: Its antigen is unidentified. The sample has other DNA sequences that encode this CDR3 too.

Profiling relied on immunoSEQ multiplex PCR, and the TCRdb table lists in-frame clones only, not all of them. The repertoire has about 2.3 million clones, approximately 95% of them found once; the top ten carry 0.35% to 0.5%. CD4+ cell separation produced CD45RA+ naive and CD45RA-negative memory subsets. Sequencing was performed on naive CD4+ T cells from PBMCs. Indicated subset: CD45RA+ positively selected. The origin of this receptor is a man aged 18 to 30 in good health. Some clones in this sample may be carry-over from other donors' samples.

The CDR3 DNA is TGCGCCAGCTCGCTCGGACAGGGAAACGAGCAGTACTTC. Amino acids: CASSLGQGNEQYF. The J gene is TRBJ2-7, the V gene TRBV5-1, with 8 bases aligning to TRBD1. Germline CDR1 reads SGHRS; CDR2 reads YFSETQ. This CDR3 region has 13 residues. V shed 7 bases and J 5 bases; nucleotides not matched to a gene: 8.